The source of this TCR beta chain is a study of blood T cell repertoires in COVID-19. Looking at the study overall: From the United States, Italy and Spain came samples of acute and convalescent COVID-19. The analysed material was cDNA or gDNA that came from T cells, B-cell-depleted T cells, or PBMCs.

In the authors' workflow: How many nucleated cells were present was estimated from reference gene primer amplification. Clones were read by immunoSEQ multiplex PCR, and TCRdb kept only the in-frame ones, dropping some. That table is the source of V, J and clone size, and D and trimming were worked out from the DNA. The profile shows about 130,000 clones, about 90% of them singletons. V shed 1 base and J 6 bases; nucleotides not matched to a gene: 3. The germline V gene has CDR1 LGHNA and CDR2 YNFKEQ. The CDR3 sequence is 15 residues long. The chain joins TRBV4-2 to TRBJ1-4; 9 bases line up with TRBD1. The sequence came from a woman aged 55-69 years with acute or convalescent COVID-19. The sequencing input was peripheral blood. CDR3 amino acids: CASSQGNRGHEKLFF. DNA for the CDR3: TGTGCCAGCAGCCAAGGGAACAGGGGGCATGAAAAACTGTTTTTT.